This T cell receptor (beta chain) was recovered during a study of T cell repertoires in cytomegalovirus infection. Overall study context: Selected CMV epitopes included recently identified HLA-C-restricted ones as well as well-studied HLA-B-restricted ones. Carrying CMV and the relevant HLA type showed in public TCR beta signatures.

Broader study findings: Carriers of CMV and the relevant HLA type were discriminated by public TCR beta frequency. There were HLA-C-restricted CMV-specific TCR beta clonotypes dominating the ex vivo response.

The CDR3 is 15 amino acids. From germline, CDR1 is MGHRA and CDR2 YSYEKL. Via MiXCR, TCRdb re-called the reads, giving one row per CDR3 protein. The data contain hundreds of thousands of distinct CDR3 sequences, about 33% of them seen just once; the ten biggest clones take up 12%. A word on this clonotype: The antigen is not known. At one end, the junction sequence differs from germline, possibly due to a read error.

The chain links TRBV4-1 to TRBJ1-1; D is ambiguous. The source was cultured CD8+ T cells from PBMCs, collected from culture after CMV antigen stimulation. The clonotype comes from a human donor in good health (CMV status not recorded). Some clones in this sample may be carry-over from other donors' samples. DNA for the CDR3: TGCGCCTGCAGCCAAGGGTCCAAGGGGAACACTGAAGCTTTCTTT. This codes for CACSQGSKGNTEAFF.